These T cell receptor beta chains were read from a single sample in a study of blood T cell repertoires in COVID-19. Sequenced by immunoSEQ multiplex PCR; TCRdb stores in-frame clones only, minus some. The repertoire holds approximately 140,000 clones, with approximately 90% as singletons. Sequencing was carried out using PBMCs or T cells enriched from blood (not recorded which). These receptors all come from a woman between 40 and 55 years old who had been exposed to COVID-19. CDR3s include the opening cysteine and the closing phenylalanine or tryptophan. A D gene is named only where the DNA matches it firmly. The size entry is marked missing in some rows and otherwise reads once, few, many or a size class.

>TRBV5-4|.|.|TRBJ1-6
TGTGCCAGCAGCCGTGAGATTAGCTCCTATAATTCACCCCTCCACTTT
CASSREISSYNSPLHF
>TRBV27|.|.|TRBJ2-4
TGTGCCAGCAGTCCAGGGGCACTAGCCAAAAACATTCAGTACTTC
CASSPGALAKNIQYF
>TRBV7-2|TRBD2|.|TRBJ2-1
TGTGCCAGCAGCTTATCAGCCGGGACTAGCGGGAGGGAGAGGGAGCAGTTCTTC
CASSLSAGTSGREREQFF
>TRBV19|.|.|TRBJ2-3
TGTGCCAGTAGGCGGAAAACTAGCACAGATACGCAGTATTTT
CASRRKTSTDTQYF
>TRBV12-3/TRBV12-4|.|.|TRBJ2-5
TGTGCCTCCCAGGCAGGGTACCAAGAGACCCAGTACTTC
CASQAGYQETQYF
>TRBV14|TRBD2|once|TRBJ2-7
TGTGCCAGCAGCTCGCAACTAGCGCGCGAGCAGTACTTC
CASSSQLAREQYF
>TRBV27|TRBD1|.|TRBJ1-1
TGTGCCAGCAGCCAGGGGGGTCCGAACACTGAAGCTTTCTTT
CASSQGGPNTEAFF
>TRBV6-5|.|.|TRBJ2-2
TGTGCCAGCAGTTGGGACTTAGCATATACCGGGGAGCTGTTTTTT
CASSWDLAYTGELFF
>TRBV12-5|TRBD2|.|TRBJ2-1
TGTGCTAGTGGTTTGGGCGTCAGCGGGAGCTCCTACAATGAGCAGTTCTTC
CASGLGVSGSSYNEQFF
>TRBV11-3|TRBD2|once|TRBJ2-1
TGTGCCAGCACCACATCAAGAGCGGGGTACAATGAGCAGTTCTTC
CASTTSRAGYNEQFF
>TRBV4-3|.|.|TRBJ2-7
TGCGCCAGCAGCCAAGATAAAGCTAGAAGCGACGAGCAGTACTTC
CASSQDKARSDEQYF
>TRBV7-9|TRBD2|.|TRBJ2-1
TGTGCCAGCAGCTCCTATAGCGGGAGGGGGGACAATGAGCAGTTCTTC
CASSSYSGRGDNEQFF
>TRBV9|TRBD2|.|TRBJ2-3
TGTGCCAGCAGCGGATCCGGGACTAGCGGAACGACTTATACGCAGTATTTT
CASSGSGTSGTTYTQYF
>TRBV2|.|.|TRBJ2-7
TGTGCCAGCAGTGAAGAAGGACTCTCCTACGAGCAGTACTTC
CASSEEGLSYEQYF
>TRBV28|.|.|TRBJ1-1
TGTGCCAGCAGTTTATCGGACTCGAGGGAAACTGAAGCTTTCTTT
CASSLSDSRETEAFF
>TRBV27|TRBD1|.|TRBJ1-4
TGTGCCAGCAGTATCTACAGGGGGCTAAATGAAAAACTGTTTTTT
CASSIYRGLNEKLFF
>TRBV7-9|TRBD1|.|TRBJ1-2
TGTGCCAGCAGCGTCGGACAGGGGGAGAGCTATGGCTACACCTTC
CASSVGQGESYGYTF
>TRBV7-6|.|.|TRBJ2-1
TGTGCCAGCAGCTTAGTGGAACAGGAGCAGTTCTTC
CASSLVEQEQFF
>TRBV5-8|TRBD1|.|TRBJ1-1
TGTGCCAGCAGCTTACGACAGGGTAGGGTGCCTGAAGCTTTCTTT
CASSLRQGRVPEAFF
>TRBV18|.|.|TRBJ1-2
TGTGCCAGCTCCCGGGGAACCCGGACGGGAGATGGCTACACCTTC
CASSRGTRTGDGYTF
>TRBV27|.|.|TRBJ1-2
TGTGCCAGCAGTTCCCAGACAGCCTTATATCTGGGCTACACCTTC
CASSSQTALYLGYTF
>TRBV19|.|once|TRBJ1-6
TGTGCCAGTAGTATCCAGGGGCAAAGGCCCCTCCACTTT
CASSIQGQRPLHF
>TRBV5-1|TRBD1|.|TRBJ1-1
TGCGCCAGCAGACGGGACAGTGGGGGAGAGGGTGAAGCTTTCTTT
CASRRDSGGEGEAFF
>TRBV11-2|.|.|TRBJ1-1
TGTGCCAGCAGCTTCCCGATAACAGGGCCCTTGTCTAACACTGAAGCTTTCTTT
CASSFPITGPLSNTEAFF
>TRBV5-4|.|.|TRBJ2-2
TGTGCCAGCAGCCAGGGGGGCGTCCTGAGCGCCACCGGGGAGCTGTTTTTT
CASSQGGVLSATGELFF
>TRBV4-1|TRBD1|.|TRBJ2-2
TGCGCCAGCAGTCTCGACAGGGCGAGGCCCGGGGAGCTGTTTTTT
CASSLDRARPGELFF
>TRBV7-3|TRBD2|.|TRBJ2-1
TGTGCCAGCAGCACATCACCTGGACTAGCGGGGGAGCAGTTCTTC
CASSTSPGLAGEQFF
>TRBV19|TRBD1|.|TRBJ1-1
TGTGCCAGTAGTATGGGACAGGGTGCAGGAGCTTTCTTT
CASSMGQGAGAFF
>TRBV5-1|TRBD1|.|TRBJ1-5
TGCGCCAGCAGCTCCGGGACAGGGAATCAGCCCCAGCATTTT
CASSSGTGNQPQHF
>TRBV4-3|TRBD2|.|TRBJ2-2
TGCGCCAGCAGCCAAGAAATAGCGGGGAACACCGGGGAGCTGTTTTTT
CASSQEIAGNTGELFF
>TRBV11-2|.|few|TRBJ2-6
TGTGCCAGCAGTTTAAACCTTATTCAGGGGATGGGGGCCAACGTCCTGACTTTC
CASSLNLIQGMGANVLTF
>TRBV11-2|.|.|TRBJ1-3
TGTGCCAGCAGCCCAGTTTCCTCTGGAAACACCATATATTTT
CASSPVSSGNTIYF
>TRBV4-1|TRBD2|.|TRBJ2-3
TGCGCCAGCAGCCAAGAAACTAGCGGGAGAATAACAGATACGCAGTATTTT
CASSQETSGRITDTQYF